This T cell receptor beta chain came from a study of metastatic and nonmetastatic thyroid tumors. Germline lookup yields CDR1 MNHNS and CDR2 SASEGT. The CDR3 runs to 14 residues. Trimming stripped 6 bases from V and 6 bases from J, with 18 bases between. Thyroid surgery took place with no prior treatment in any patient. Only a few counts were recorded for this clone. MiXCR was used by TCRdb to re-call the PCR reads. The table has under 20,000 clones, around a third seen once; the top ten hold 17%. Sequencing was carried out using tumor tissue. This receptor was identified in a female donor with papillary thyroid cancer or a benign thyroid nodule (not recorded which). Some clones in this sample may be carry-over from other donors' samples. J is TRBJ2-7 and V is TRBV6-1, with D perhaps assigned TRBD1 or TRBD2 (5 bases each). Here the CDR3 reads CASRRDLRVGEQYF. The DNA of the CDR3 is TGTGCCAGCAGACGGGACCTAAGGGTTGGCGAGCAGTACTTC.